This T cell receptor beta chain was recovered during a study of T cell repertoires in cytomegalovirus infection. TCRdb independently ran MiXCR on the reads; one entry per CDR3 protein. The sample shows about 490,000 distinct CDR3 sequences, more than 25% of them seen only once. This CDR3 is built from 20 residues. Looked up from germline, CDR1 is SGHVS and CDR2 is FQNEAQ. The V end was cut by 1 base, the J end by 3 bases, with 27 bases between. This chain uses TRBV7-8 with TRBJ1-1, with D hard to call. Material: PBMCs. This TCR derives from a human donor in good health (CMV status not recorded). Some clones in this sample may be carry-over from other donors' samples. This chain's CDR3 is CASSLVRTPMDGRIYTEAFF. CDR3 nucleotides: TGTGCCAGCAGCTTAGTAAGGACGCCGATGGATGGGAGAATCTACACTGAAGCTTTCTTT.